The 3 T cell receptor beta chains in this list originate from one sample, sequenced in a study of regulatory T cells in long-lasting Graves disease (TCRdb year 2021). The library was prepared using multiplex PCR. The sample was run on an Illumina HiSeq 4000. TCR beta libraries were built with iRepertoire HTBI primers and Arm-PCR amplification of CDR3 regions. TCRdb trimmed the raw reads at Q25, called clones with MiXCR and kept productive beta chains. Rows matching on CDR3 protein sequence are summarized as one entry with the most common DNA and genes. For this sample the table gives approximately 470,000 distinct CDR3 sequences, of which around 15% were detected only once. The top ten constitute 12% of the sample. The sample's time point, from its label and the paper: newly diagnosed GD, antithyroid drugs for less than 3 months. RNA was extracted from PBMCs in TRIzol for both TCR sequencing and RNA sequencing.

These data also featured in a second study, about T cells in Graves' hyperthyroidism and ophthalmopathy.

Specimen: peripheral blood mononuclear cells (PBMCs), collected at new diagnosis, from a patient treated with antithyroid drugs. The receptors here all came from a man aged 40-49 years with Graves disease. Donor details come from another sample of the same person, matched by shared clones.

This clonotype was seen many times. The CDR3: CASRTSKDWTDTQYF. The CDR3 DNA reads TGTGCCAGCAGAACTTCGAAGGACTGGACAGATACGCAGTATTTT. The gene calls are TRBV28 and TRBJ2-3; possibly TRBD2 for D (5 bases). Germline lookup yields CDR1 MDHEN and CDR2 SYDVKM. The germline V and J ends were trimmed by 6 bases and 3 bases, with 16 bases remaining between them. This CDR3 has 15 residues. Variable domain in full (rest from reference TRBV28 and TRBJ2-3): DVKVTQSSRYLVKRTGEKVFLECVQDMDHENMFWYRQDPGLGLRLIYFSYDVKMKEKGDIPEGYSVSREKKERFSLILESASTNQTSMYLCASRTSKDWTDTQYFGPGTRLTVL.

Ten or more counts support this clonotype. The rearrangement uses TRBV20-1 and TRBJ2-1, with 14 bases identical to TRBD2. CDR3 size: 20 residues. The trim removed 5 bases at V and 2 bases at J, leaving 17 bases unmatched. The germline CDR1 and CDR2 sequences are DFQATT and SNEGSKA (reference sequence). The CDR3 reads CSAVYRVPGLAGVPYNEQFF. The CDR3 DNA follows: TGCAGTGCTGTCTACCGTGTACCGGGACTAGCGGGAGTACCCTACAATGAGCAGTTCTTC.

This clonotype was counted at least ten times. CDR3 sequence: CASSLALRGDTQYF. The CDR3 DNA reads TGCGCCAGCAGCTTGGCCCTACGCGGGGATACGCAGTATTTT. This chain connects TRBV5-1 to TRBJ2-3; the D gene is possibly TRBD2 (5 bases). The CDR3 covers 14 residues. V was cut by 0 bases and J by 6 bases, with 11 bases left in between. Germline CDR1 reads SGHRS; CDR2 reads YFSETQ.